This TCR beta chain stems from a study of T cell responses to AZD1222 COVID-19 vaccine. With 4 bases removed from V and 6 bases from J, the gap between germline ends came to 16 bases. Germline V gene lookup returns CDR1 SGHAT and CDR2 FQNNGV. This CDR3 contains 15 residues. This clone has just one count. Its antigen remains unidentified. Overall study results and limits: Possibly, clonal diversity was underestimated; donors were largely white British and included more females.

Sequencing used immunoSEQ multiplex PCR; TCRdb keeps in-frame clones, though not all of them. The sample carries about 83,000 clones, approximately 88% recorded once. Specimen: peripheral blood, collected on day 0 of MenACWY control vaccination. The V gene is TRBV11-2, the J gene TRBJ2-1; D unresolved. This receptor was obtained from an adult in good health. The DNA of the CDR3 is TGTGCCAGCAGCTCGACGCGCTTTTACGCCAATGAGCAGTTCTTC. It translates to CASSSTRFYANEQFF.